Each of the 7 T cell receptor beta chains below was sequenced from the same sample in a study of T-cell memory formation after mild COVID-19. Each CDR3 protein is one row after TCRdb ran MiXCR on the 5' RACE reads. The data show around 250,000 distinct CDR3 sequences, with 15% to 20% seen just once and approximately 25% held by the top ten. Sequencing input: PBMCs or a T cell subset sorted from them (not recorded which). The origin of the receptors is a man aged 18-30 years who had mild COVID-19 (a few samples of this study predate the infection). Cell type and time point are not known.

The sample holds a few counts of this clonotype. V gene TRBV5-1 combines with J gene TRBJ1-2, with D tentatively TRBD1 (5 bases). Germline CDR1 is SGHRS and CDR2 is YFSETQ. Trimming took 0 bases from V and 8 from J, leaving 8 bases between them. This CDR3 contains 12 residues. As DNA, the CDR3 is TGCGCCAGCAGCTTGGGACAGTCGGGCTACACCTTC. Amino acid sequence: CASSLGQSGYTF. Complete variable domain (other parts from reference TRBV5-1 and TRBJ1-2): KAGVTQTPRYLIKTRGQQVTLSCSPISGHRSVSWYQQTPGQGLQFLFEYFSETQRNKGNFPGRFSGRQFSNSRSEMNVSTLELGDSALYLCASSLGQSGYTFGSGTRLTVV.

Here the CDR3 reads CATSDRIGRGGRDEQFF. In DNA form, the CDR3 reads TGTGCCACCAGTGACCGCATTGGCCGGGGAGGTAGGGATGAGCAGTTCTTC. This chain uses TRBV24-1 with TRBJ2-1, with D possibly matching TRBD2 (6 bases). V was trimmed by 4 bases and J by 8 bases, leaving 23 bases between them. This CDR3 spans 17 amino acids. Germline CDR1 KGHDR, CDR2 SFDVKD.

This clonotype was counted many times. The chain's CDR3 is CASSPQWGPYGYTF. The CDR3, as DNA: TGTGCCAGCAGCCCCCAGTGGGGGCCGTATGGCTACACCTTC. The chain combines TRBV12-3 or TRBV12-4 with TRBJ1-2; D is possibly TRBD1 (6 bases). Trimming removed 6 bases at V and 5 bases at J, with 16 bases between. There are 14 residues in the CDR3.

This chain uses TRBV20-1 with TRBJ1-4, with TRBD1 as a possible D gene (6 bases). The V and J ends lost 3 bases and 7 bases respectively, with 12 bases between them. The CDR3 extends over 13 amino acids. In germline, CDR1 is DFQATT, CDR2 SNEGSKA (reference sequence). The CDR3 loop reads CSARGDTGEKLFF. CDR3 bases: TGCAGTGCTAGGGGGGACACCGGTGAAAAACTGTTTTTT.

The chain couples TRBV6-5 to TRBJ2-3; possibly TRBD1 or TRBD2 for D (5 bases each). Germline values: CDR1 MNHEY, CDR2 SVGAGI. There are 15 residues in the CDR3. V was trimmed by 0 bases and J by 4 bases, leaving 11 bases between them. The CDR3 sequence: CASSYSRGVADTQYF. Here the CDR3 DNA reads TGTGCCAGCAGTTACTCAAGAGGGGTTGCAGATACGCAGTATTTT.

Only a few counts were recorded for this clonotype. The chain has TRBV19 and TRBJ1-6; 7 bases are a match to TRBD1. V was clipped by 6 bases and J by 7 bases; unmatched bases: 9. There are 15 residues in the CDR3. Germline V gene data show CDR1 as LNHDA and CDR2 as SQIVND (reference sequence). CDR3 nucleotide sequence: TGTGCCAGTAGCCAAACACGGGACAGCAATTCACCCCTCCACTTT. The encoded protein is CASSQTRDSNSPLHF.

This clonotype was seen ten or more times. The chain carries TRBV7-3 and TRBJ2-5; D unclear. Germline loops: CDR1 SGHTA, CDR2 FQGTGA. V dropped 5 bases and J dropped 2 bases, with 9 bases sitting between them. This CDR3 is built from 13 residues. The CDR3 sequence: CASSPQAQETQYF. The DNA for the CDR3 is TGTGCCAGCAGCCCCCAGGCGCAAGAGACCCAGTACTTC.